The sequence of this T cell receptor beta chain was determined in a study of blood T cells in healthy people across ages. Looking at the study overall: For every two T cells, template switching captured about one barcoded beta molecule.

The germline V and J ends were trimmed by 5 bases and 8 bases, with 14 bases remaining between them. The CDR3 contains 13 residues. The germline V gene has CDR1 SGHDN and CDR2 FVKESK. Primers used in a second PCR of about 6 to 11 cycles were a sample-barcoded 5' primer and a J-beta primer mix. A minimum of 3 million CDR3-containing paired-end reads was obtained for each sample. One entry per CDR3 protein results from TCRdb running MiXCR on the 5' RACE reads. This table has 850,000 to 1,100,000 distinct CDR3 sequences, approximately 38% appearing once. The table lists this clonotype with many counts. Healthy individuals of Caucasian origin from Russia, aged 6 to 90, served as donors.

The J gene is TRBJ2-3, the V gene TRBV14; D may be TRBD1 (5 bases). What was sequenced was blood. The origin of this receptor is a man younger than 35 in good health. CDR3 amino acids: CASSIYQQGTQYF. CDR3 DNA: TGTGCCAGCAGCATATACCAGCAGGGTACGCAGTATTTT. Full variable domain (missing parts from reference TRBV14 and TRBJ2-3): EAGVTQFPSHSVIEKGQTVTLRCDPISGHDNLYWYRRVMGKEIKFLLHFVKESKQDESGMPNNRFLAERTGGTYSTLKVQPAELEDSGVYFCASSIYQQGTQYFGPGTRLTVL.